The present T cell receptor beta chain was sequenced within a study of CD4 and CD8 cells across lung adenocarcinoma regions. TCRdb re-derived calls from the PCR reads in MiXCR, one entry per CDR3 protein. Of just over 20,000 distinct CDR3 sequences in the sample, roughly half were seen once. Donors had localized lung adenocarcinoma, a non-small cell lung cancer. This clonotype was recorded many times. The V segment lost 4 bases and the J segment 3 bases; nucleotides outside the gene matches: 4. The CDR3 sequence is 16 residues long. CDR1 is SGHTA and CDR2 is FQGNSA in the germline V gene. The clonotype originates from a female donor with lung adenocarcinoma. The CD4 and CD8 labels of this study may be unreliable. The rearrangement joins TRBV7-2 to TRBJ1-6; 9 nucleotides match TRBD1. Input material: CD8+ T cells from the center of a lung tumor. The CDR3 here is CASSSQGAIYNSPLHF. CDR3 bases: TGTGCCAGCAGCTCACAGGGGGCCATCTATAATTCACCCCTCCACTTT.